Below are 26 T cell receptor beta chains sequenced from a single sample in a study of diagnostic markers for celiac disease. From its re-call of the reads, TCRdb lists each CDR3 protein once, without DNA. With around 8,000 distinct CDR3 sequences in the sample, the ten largest clones hold around 6.3%. Sequencing was done on a sample of either unsorted cells or a sorted T cell fraction (not recorded which). These receptors originate from a human donor. This table probably holds off-target reads from a library built for another chain.

The chain carries TRBV12-3 or TRBV12-4 and TRBJ2-5. This CDR3 has 13 residues. The CDR3 reads CASSFIPTVTQYF.

The chain links TRBV10-3 to TRBJ1-5. Germline loops: CDR1 ENHRY, CDR2 SYGVKD. CDR3 size: 14 residues. The CDR3 here is CAISDGQLGQPQHF.

The gene calls are TRBV28 and TRBJ2-4; lacking DNA, the TRBD2 call made by TCRdb goes unchecked. The CDR3 extends over 21 amino acids. Germline loops: CDR1 MDHEN, CDR2 SYDVKM. CDR3: CASSWRDEIWFTSIAKNIQYF.

The chain is built from TRBV5-1 and TRBJ2-1; the TRBD2 assignment by TCRdb is unverifiable without DNA. There are 16 residues in the CDR3. Germline V CDR1 and CDR2: SGHRS, YFSETQ. The CDR3 spells CASSPEAGGLDNEQFF.

The rearrangement uses TRBV14 and TRBJ1-6. Germline CDR1 reads SGHDN; CDR2 reads FVKESK. The CDR3 runs 13 residues. CDR3: CASSQNQRAPLHF.

This rearrangement joins TRBV28 to TRBJ1-6; TCRdb selects TRBD1, and the lack of DNA leaves this call unchecked. This CDR3 is 15 amino acids long. Germline loops: CDR1 MDHEN, CDR2 SYDVKM. The CDR3 sequence is CASSSPGGSNSPLHF.

The rearrangement uses TRBV20-1 and TRBJ2-5; without DNA, the TCRdb call of TRBD1 cannot be checked. The CDR3 totals 14 residues. Per germline, CDR1 DFQATT and CDR2 SNEGSKA (reference sequence). The chain's CDR3 is CSATLTTGVETQYF.

This clonotype is large by frequency. This chain links TRBV5-1 with TRBJ2-1; absent DNA, TCRdb's TRBD1 call cannot be checked. The CDR3 consists of 13 residues. Germline loops: CDR1 SGHRS, CDR2 YFSETQ. CDR3 loop: CASSTTQGNEQFF.

The chain has TRBV6-5 and TRBJ1-1; with no DNA, the TCRdb D assignment of TRBD1 cannot be verified. This CDR3 contains 14 residues. Germline CDR1 and CDR2: MNHEY and SVGAGI. This CDR3 is CASSRGLKHTEAFF.

The rearrangement uses TRBV4-2 and TRBJ1-4. Germline CDR1 and CDR2: LGHNA and YNFKEQ. The CDR3 is 17 amino acids. Here the CDR3 reads CASSQDQGFSTNEKLFF.

The chain recombines TRBV5-5 with TRBJ2-2. In germline, CDR1 is SGHKS, CDR2 YYEKEE (reference sequence). The CDR3 covers 16 residues. CDR3 loop: CASSLAMRTNTGELFF.

The chain links TRBV28 to TRBJ2-2; TCRdb names TRBD2, which stays unverified in the absence of DNA. Per germline, CDR1 MDHEN and CDR2 SYDVKM. The CDR3 totals 17 residues. This CDR3 reads CASSSAGGGAGNGELFF.

V is TRBV5-1 and J is TRBJ2-3. The CDR3 length is 14 residues. Looked up from germline, CDR1 is SGHRS and CDR2 is YFSETQ. The CDR3 loop reads CASSIADGTDTQYF.

J is TRBJ2-3 and V is TRBV5-1; the TRBD1 assignment by TCRdb is unverifiable without DNA. Germline V gene lookup returns CDR1 SGHRS and CDR2 YFSETQ. The CDR3 is made up of 13 amino acids. The chain's CDR3 is CASSPLRADTQYF.

Measured by frequency, this clonotype is medium-sized. This sequence joins TRBV7-9 and TRBJ1-4. This CDR3 has 15 amino acids. Germline V CDR1 and CDR2: SEHNR, FQNEAQ (reference sequence). CDR3 loop: CASSLTGATNEKLFF.

This clonotype is identified as large from frequency. This chain links TRBV28 with TRBJ1-5; checking the TCRdb D call of TRBD1 is not possible without DNA. The CDR3 runs to 17 residues. In germline, CDR1 is MDHEN, CDR2 SYDVKM. This CDR3 is CASGAWAGGVSEQPQHF.

V and J are TRBV5-1 and TRBJ2-7; TCRdb lists TRBD2, though no DNA is available to test this call. The germline CDR1 and CDR2 sequences are SGHRS and YFSETQ. The CDR3 has 13 amino acids. Here the CDR3 reads CASSAGLAREQYF. The complete variable domain, with remaining parts taken from reference TRBV5-1 and TRBJ2-7, reads KAGVTQTPRYLIKTRGQQVTLSCSPISGHRSVSWYQQTPGQGLQFLFEYFSETQRNKGNFPGRFSGRQFSNSRSEMNVSTLELGDSALYLCASSAGLAREQYFGPGTRLTVT.

The rearrangement uses TRBV5-6 and TRBJ1-2; TCRdb returns TRBD1, unconfirmable since there is no DNA. The CDR3 is 16 residues long. From germline, CDR1 is SGHDT and CDR2 YYEEEE. The CDR3 here is CASIVTGRSLENGYTF.

The V call is TRBV7-2, the J call TRBJ1-1. CDR3 length: 14 amino acids. The germline CDR1 and CDR2 sequences are SGHTA and FQGNSA. CDR3 region: CASSLGSGNTEAFF.

The chain employs TRBV5-1 and TRBJ1-4; no DNA is available, so the TRBD1 call from TCRdb remains unchecked. The CDR3 spans 15 residues. Germline-derived CDR1 and CDR2 are SGHRS and YFSETQ. The CDR3 reads CASSSGDSEVEKLFF.

The chain carries TRBV5-1 and TRBJ2-5; with no DNA, the TCRdb D assignment of TRBD1 cannot be verified. CDR1 SGHRS and CDR2 YFSETQ come from the germline V gene. There are 15 residues in the CDR3. Here the CDR3 reads CASSLAGTGEETQYF.

The chain employs TRBV6-1 and TRBJ1-5; TCRdb's assignment of TRBD1 cannot be checked, as there is no DNA. Germline V gene data show CDR1 as MNHNS and CDR2 as SASEGT. The CDR3 extends over 16 amino acids. This CDR3 reads CASSEAGSPGIQPQHF.

This chain joins TRBV4-2 and TRBJ2-2. CDR3 length equals 13 residues. Germline lookup yields CDR1 LGHNA and CDR2 YNFKEQ. CDR3 sequence reads: CASSHWDTGELFF.

V and J are TRBV28 and TRBJ1-2; TCRdb outputs TRBD1, but without DNA this stays unchecked. Germline V CDR1 and CDR2: MDHEN, SYDVKM. This CDR3 is 15 amino acids long. CDR3: CASSLPDREFYGYTF.

The CDR3 sequence: CATSRRTGNTEAFF. This sequence joins TRBV15 and TRBJ1-1; the TRBD1 assignment by TCRdb is unverifiable without DNA. Germline V gene lookup returns CDR1 LNHNV and CDR2 YYDKDF (reference sequence). This CDR3 region has 14 residues.

The chain employs TRBV28 and TRBJ2-1; TCRdb returns TRBD1, unconfirmable since there is no DNA. The germline V gene has CDR1 MDHEN and CDR2 SYDVKM. CDR3 size: 14 residues. The CDR3 here is CASSSTGGHNEQFF.